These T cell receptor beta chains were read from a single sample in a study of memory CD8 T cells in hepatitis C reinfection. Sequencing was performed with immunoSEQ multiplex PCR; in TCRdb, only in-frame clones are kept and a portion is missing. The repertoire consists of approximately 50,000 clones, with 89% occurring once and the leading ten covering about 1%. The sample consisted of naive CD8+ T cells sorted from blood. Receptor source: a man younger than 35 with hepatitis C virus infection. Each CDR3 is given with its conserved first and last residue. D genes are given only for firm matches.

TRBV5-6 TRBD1 CASSSGWTGRTDTQYF
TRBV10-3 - CAISEEVGYEQYF
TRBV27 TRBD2 CASSLSGAGYNEQFF
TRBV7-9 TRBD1 CASSPGNRGLMEETQYF
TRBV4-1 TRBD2 CASSQAGGGTDTQYF
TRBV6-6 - CASLSSYNSPLHF
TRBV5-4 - CASSLQGTGSYNEQFF
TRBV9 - CASSAGTTNTGELFF
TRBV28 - CASARQPSPSYSPLHF
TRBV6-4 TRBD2 CASSLVSGSVDEQFF
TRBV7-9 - CASSSGSYNEQFF
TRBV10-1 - CASSESPGTSYEQYF
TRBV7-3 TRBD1 CASSFGTGVGDTQYF
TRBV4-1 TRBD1 CASSPGQGDYEQYF
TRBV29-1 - CSVNPPGGRYNNEQFF
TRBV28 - CASSPLREEGQPQHF
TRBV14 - CASSQDGSRLSAGELFF
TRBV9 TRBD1 CASSVTGVEQYEQYF
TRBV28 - CASSLLGGKETQYF
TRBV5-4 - CASSLYRSPYNEQFF
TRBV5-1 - CASSLAVRGANYGYTF
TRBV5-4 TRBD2 CASSSRGGPYEQYF
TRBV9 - CASSVLGSEQYF
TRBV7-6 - CASSFQNNEQFF
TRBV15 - CAANAGNSGELFF
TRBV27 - CASSLSSRQPQHF
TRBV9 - CASSTLEAGEQFF
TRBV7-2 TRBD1 CASSFYTGVGTGELFF
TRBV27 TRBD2 CASSDRAGGYEQYF
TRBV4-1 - CASSHPQGTPYEQYF
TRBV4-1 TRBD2 CASSRAGREDNEQFF
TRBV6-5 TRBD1 CASSYGTGGSNEQFF
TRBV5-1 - CASTPGESYNEQFF
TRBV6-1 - CASSEQSGLTYNEQFF
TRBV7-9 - CASSSRVYEQYF
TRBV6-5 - CASSYSNEGLETQYF